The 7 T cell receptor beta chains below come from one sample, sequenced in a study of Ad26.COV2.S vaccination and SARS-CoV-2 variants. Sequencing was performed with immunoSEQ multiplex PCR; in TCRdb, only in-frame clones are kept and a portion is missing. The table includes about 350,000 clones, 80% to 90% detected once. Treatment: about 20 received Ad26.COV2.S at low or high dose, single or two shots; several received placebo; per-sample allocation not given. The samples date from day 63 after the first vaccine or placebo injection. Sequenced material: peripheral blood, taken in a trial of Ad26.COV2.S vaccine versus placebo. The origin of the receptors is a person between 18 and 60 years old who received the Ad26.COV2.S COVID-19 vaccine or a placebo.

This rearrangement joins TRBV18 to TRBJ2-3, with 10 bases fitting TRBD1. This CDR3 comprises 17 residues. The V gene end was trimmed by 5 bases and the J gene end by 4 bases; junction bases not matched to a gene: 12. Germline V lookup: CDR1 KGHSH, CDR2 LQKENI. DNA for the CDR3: TGTGCCAGCTCATCGAATCGTCGGGACAGGGGAGCAGATACGCAGTATTTT. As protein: CASSSNRRDRGADTQYF. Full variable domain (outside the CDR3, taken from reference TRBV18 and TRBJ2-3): NAGVMQNPRHLVRRRGQEARLRCSPMKGHSHVYWYRQLPEEGLKFMVYLQKENIIDESGMPKERFSAEFPKEGPSILRIQQVVRGDSAAYFCASSSNRRDRGADTQYFGPGTRLTVL.

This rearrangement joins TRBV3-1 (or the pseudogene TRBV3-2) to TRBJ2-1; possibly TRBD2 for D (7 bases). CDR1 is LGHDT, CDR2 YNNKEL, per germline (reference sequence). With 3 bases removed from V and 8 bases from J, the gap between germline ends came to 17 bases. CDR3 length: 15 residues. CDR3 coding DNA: TGTGCCAGCAGCCAGGGGGGGGCAGTAGGCGATGAGCAGTTCTTC. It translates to CASSQGGAVGDEQFF.

In nucleotides, the CDR3 is TGTGCCTTCTCTAGCGGGAGGGGGTGGGACATTCAGTACTTC. It translates to CAFSSGRGWDIQYF. The chain employs TRBV30 and TRBJ2-4, with 12 bases that match TRBD2. V shed 7 bases, J shed 8 bases, and the junction held 9 bases outside the gene matches. In germline, CDR1 is GTSNPN, CDR2 SVGIG (reference sequence). The CDR3 runs 14 residues.

Here the CDR3 DNA reads TGTGCCAGCAGTCCAAGAGACAGGAATGAAAAACTGTTTTTT. Translated, it gives CASSPRDRNEKLFF. The chain joins TRBV27 to TRBJ1-4, with a tentative D call TRBD1 (6 bases). CDR1 and CDR2 (germline): MNHEY, SMNVEV (reference sequence). The CDR3 contains 14 residues. V was shortened by 5 bases and J by 5 bases, with 12 bases between the two germline ends.

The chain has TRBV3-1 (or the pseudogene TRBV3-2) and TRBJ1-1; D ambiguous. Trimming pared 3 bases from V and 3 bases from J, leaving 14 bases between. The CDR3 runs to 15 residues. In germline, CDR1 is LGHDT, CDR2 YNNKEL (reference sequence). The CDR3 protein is CASSHFGYAHTEAFF. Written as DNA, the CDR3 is TGTGCCAGCAGCCATTTTGGGTACGCGCACACTGAAGCTTTCTTT.

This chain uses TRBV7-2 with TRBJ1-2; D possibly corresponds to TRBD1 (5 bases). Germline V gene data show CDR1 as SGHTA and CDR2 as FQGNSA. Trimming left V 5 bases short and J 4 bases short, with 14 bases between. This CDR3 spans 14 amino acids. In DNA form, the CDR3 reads TGTGCCAGCAGCCTACTAGGGACGGTCTATGGCTACACCTTC. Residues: CASSLLGTVYGYTF.

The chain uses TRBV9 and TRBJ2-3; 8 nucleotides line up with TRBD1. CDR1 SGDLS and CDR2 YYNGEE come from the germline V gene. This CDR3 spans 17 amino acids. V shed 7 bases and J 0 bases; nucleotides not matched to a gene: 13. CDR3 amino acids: CASPVGRGRESTDTQYF. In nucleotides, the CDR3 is TGTGCCAGCCCCGTCGGCAGGGGGCGCGAGAGCACAGATACGCAGTATTTT.